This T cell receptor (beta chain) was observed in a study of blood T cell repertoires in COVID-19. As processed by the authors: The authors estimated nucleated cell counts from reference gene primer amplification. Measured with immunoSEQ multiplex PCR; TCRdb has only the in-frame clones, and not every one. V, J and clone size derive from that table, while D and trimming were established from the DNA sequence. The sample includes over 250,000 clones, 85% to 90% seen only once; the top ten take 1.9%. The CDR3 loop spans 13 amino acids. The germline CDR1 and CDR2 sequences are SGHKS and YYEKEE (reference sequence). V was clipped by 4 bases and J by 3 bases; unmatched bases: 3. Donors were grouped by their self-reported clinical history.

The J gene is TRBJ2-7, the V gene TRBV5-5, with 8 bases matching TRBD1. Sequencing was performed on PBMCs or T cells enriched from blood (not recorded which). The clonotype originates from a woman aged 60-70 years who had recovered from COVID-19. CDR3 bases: TGTGCCAGCAGCCACGGACAGGGCTACGAGCAGTACTTC. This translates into CASSHGQGYEQYF.